Listed below are T cell receptor beta chains from one sample, sequenced in a study of cytomegalovirus exposure and HLA in healthy donors. Method: immunoSEQ multiplex PCR; TCRdb's copy keeps in-frame clones and lacks some. The sample holds over 150,000 clones, approximately 81% seen once. The sample taken for sequencing was PBMCs. These TCRs come from a young man in good health and CMV-seronegative. Both conserved end residues are part of each CDR3. A D gene is named only where the DNA matches it firmly. Clone size, where shown, is once, few, many, or a class for clones that have expanded.

TRBD1	TRBJ1-1	NA	TRBV4-1	CASSHRGDTEAFF	TGCGCCAGCAGCCACAGGGGGGACACTGAAGCTTTCTTT
NA	TRBJ2-2	NA	TRBV4-3	CASSQVAPYGGELFF	TGCGCCAGCAGCCAAGTTGCCCCATACGGCGGGGAGCTGTTTTTT
TRBD2	TRBJ2-2	once	TRBV28	CASWEGPTGELFF	TGTGCCAGCTGGGAGGGTCCCACCGGGGAGCTGTTTTTT
TRBD1	TRBJ2-7	NA	TRBV7-6	CASSLLGQGAETTEQYF	TGTGCCAGCAGCTTATTGGGACAGGGGGCCGAAACAACCGAGCAGTACTTC
NA	TRBJ1-2	NA	TRBV28	CASSFLTDYGYTF	TGTGCCAGCAGTTTCCTAACGGACTATGGCTACACCTTC
TRBD1	TRBJ2-2	NA	TRBV27	CASSSDGQGRNTGELFF	TGTGCCAGCAGTTCAGACGGACAGGGTAGAAACACCGGGGAGCTGTTTTTT
TRBD1	TRBJ1-5	NA	TRBV19	CASRGQGNQPQHF	TGTGCCAGTAGAGGACAGGGAAATCAGCCCCAGCATTTT
TRBD1	TRBJ2-3	few	TRBV11-2	CASSSGTGHTDTQYF	TGTGCCAGCAGCTCGGGGACAGGGCACACAGATACGCAGTATTTT
NA	TRBJ2-7	NA	TRBV5-6	CASSLNRMSEQYF	TGTGCCAGCAGCTTGAACAGGATGTCCGAGCAGTACTTC
NA	TRBJ1-2	NA	TRBV6-5	CASSSLGGGGYGYTF	TGTGCCAGCAGTTCCCTAGGGGGAGGGGGCTATGGCTACACCTTC
NA	TRBJ1-2	NA	TRBV18	CASSPDKIYGYTF	TGTGCCAGCTCACCAGACAAGATCTATGGCTACACCTTC
NA	TRBJ1-1	NA	TRBV27	CASSLLVNTEAFF	TGTGCCAGCAGTTTACTCGTGAACACTGAAGCTTTCTTT
TRBD1	TRBJ1-2	NA	TRBV12-5	CASGPRATGWNGYTF	TGTGCTAGTGGACCGCGTGCGACAGGGTGGAATGGCTACACCTTC
TRBD2	TRBJ2-7	few	TRBV7-2	CASSLFSTSGSISSYEQYF	TGTGCCAGCAGCTTATTTAGTACTAGCGGGAGTATTAGCTCCTACGAGCAGTACTTC
NA	TRBJ2-7	NA	TRBV10-3	CAISPQGTYEQYF	TGTGCCATCAGCCCACAGGGCACCTACGAGCAGTACTTC
TRBD2	TRBJ2-7	few	TRBV15	CATSRDAGGSYEQYF	TGTGCCACCAGCAGAGATGCGGGAGGCTCCTACGAGCAGTACTTC
NA	TRBJ2-6	NA	TRBV6-6	CASSARGGSGANVLTF	TGTGCCAGCAGCGCGAGAGGAGGTTCTGGGGCCAACGTCCTGACTTTC
TRBD1	TRBJ1-1	NA	TRBV28	CASRPGQLNTEAFF	TGTGCCAGCAGGCCGGGACAGCTCAACACTGAAGCTTTCTTT
TRBD1	TRBJ2-7	NA	TRBV18	CASSRISSSDRWFEQYF	TGTGCCAGCTCACGGATATCTTCCTCGGACAGGTGGTTCGAGCAGTACTTC
NA	TRBJ1-6	few	TRBV6-1	CASSEQADNSPLHF	TGTGCCAGCAGTGAACAGGCAGATAATTCACCCCTCCACTTT
TRBD1	TRBJ2-1	NA	TRBV6-5	CASTLGKGARDEQFF	TGTGCCAGCACCCTAGGGAAGGGGGCACGCGATGAGCAGTTCTTC
NA	TRBJ2-7	NA	TRBV5-4	CASSLMGTSSYEQYF	TGTGCCAGCAGCTTGATGGGGACAAGCTCCTACGAGCAGTACTTC
TRBD2	TRBJ2-1	NA	TRBV11-2	CASSSGTSGFLYNEQFF	TGTGCCAGCAGCTCCGGGACTAGCGGATTCCTATACAATGAGCAGTTCTTC
TRBD2	TRBJ2-3	NA	TRBV10-3	CAISAPERGGPDTQYF	TGTGCCATCAGTGCGCCTGAGCGGGGGGGTCCAGATACGCAGTATTTT
NA	TRBJ1-3	NA	TRBV9	CASRGPGLGNTIYF	TGTGCCAGCAGGGGACCGGGACTTGGAAACACCATATATTTT
NA	TRBJ2-7	NA	TRBV12-5	CASGLVLSQGKYEQYF	TGTGCTAGTGGTTTGGTACTTAGCCAGGGAAAATACGAGCAGTACTTC
TRBD2	TRBJ2-7	NA	TRBV5-1	CASSWTSGTNPYEQYF	TGCGCCAGCAGCTGGACTAGCGGGACTAATCCCTACGAGCAGTACTTC
TRBD1	TRBJ2-2	NA	TRBV7-2	CASSARQGANTGELFF	TGTGCCAGCAGCGCGAGACAGGGGGCCAACACCGGGGAGCTGTTTTTT
NA	TRBJ2-3	NA	TRBV19	CASSSWVAASTDTQYF	TGTGCCAGTAGCTCATGGGTAGCGGCTAGCACAGATACGCAGTATTTT
NA	TRBJ2-1	NA	TRBV5-4	CASSFDWWSSYNEQFF	TGTGCCAGCAGCTTCGACTGGTGGAGCTCCTACAATGAGCAGTTCTTC
TRBD1	TRBJ2-7	NA	TRBV2	CASRGTGGYEQYF	TGTGCCAGCAGGGGGACAGGGGGGTACGAGCAGTACTTC
TRBD1	TRBJ1-1	NA	TRBV27	CASSSDRYTMNTEAFF	TGTGCCAGCAGTTCGGACAGGTACACAATGAACACTGAAGCTTTCTTT
NA	TRBJ1-6	NA	TRBV27	CATGVNDNSPLHF	TGTGCCACAGGGGTGAACGATAATTCACCCCTCCACTTT
TRBD1	TRBJ2-5	NA	TRBV30	CAWGGQGTVGTQYF	TGTGCCTGGGGGGGACAGGGCACCGTTGGGACCCAGTACTTC
NA	TRBJ2-2	NA	TRBV7-9	CASTVPSTGTGELFF	TGTGCCAGCACTGTCCCATCCACGGGGACCGGGGAGCTGTTTTTT
TRBD1	TRBJ2-1	NA	TRBV13	CASSPGQFSYNEQFF	TGTGCCAGCAGCCCGGGACAGTTCTCCTACAATGAGCAGTTCTTC